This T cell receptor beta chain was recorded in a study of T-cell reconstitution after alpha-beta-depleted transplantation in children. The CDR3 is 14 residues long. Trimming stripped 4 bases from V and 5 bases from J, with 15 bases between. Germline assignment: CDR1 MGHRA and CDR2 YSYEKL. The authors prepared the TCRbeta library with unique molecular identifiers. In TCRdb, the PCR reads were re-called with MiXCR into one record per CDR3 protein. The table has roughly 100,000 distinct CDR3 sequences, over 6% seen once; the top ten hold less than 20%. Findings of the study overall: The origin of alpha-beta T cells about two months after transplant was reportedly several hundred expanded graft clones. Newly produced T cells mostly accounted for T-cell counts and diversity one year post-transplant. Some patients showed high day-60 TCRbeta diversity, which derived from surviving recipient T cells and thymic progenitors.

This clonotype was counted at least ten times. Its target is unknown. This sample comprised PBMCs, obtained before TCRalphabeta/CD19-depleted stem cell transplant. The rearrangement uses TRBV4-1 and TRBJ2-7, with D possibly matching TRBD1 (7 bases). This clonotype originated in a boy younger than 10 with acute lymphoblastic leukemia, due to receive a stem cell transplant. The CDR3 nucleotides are TGCGCCAGCAGCCCCCTTGGAGGGGGCCACGAGCAGTACTTC. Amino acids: CASSPLGGGHEQYF.